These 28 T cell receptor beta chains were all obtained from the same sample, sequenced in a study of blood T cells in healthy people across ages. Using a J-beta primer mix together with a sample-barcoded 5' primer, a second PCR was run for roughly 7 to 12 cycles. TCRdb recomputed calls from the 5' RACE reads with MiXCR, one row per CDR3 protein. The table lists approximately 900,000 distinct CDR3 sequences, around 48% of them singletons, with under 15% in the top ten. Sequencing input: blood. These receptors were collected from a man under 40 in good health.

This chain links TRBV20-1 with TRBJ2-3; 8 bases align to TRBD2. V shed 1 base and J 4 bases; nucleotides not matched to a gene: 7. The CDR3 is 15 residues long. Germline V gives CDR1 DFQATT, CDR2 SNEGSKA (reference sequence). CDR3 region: CSARAGTSRADTQYF. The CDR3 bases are TGCAGTGCTAGAGCCGGGACTAGTAGAGCAGATACGCAGTATTTT.

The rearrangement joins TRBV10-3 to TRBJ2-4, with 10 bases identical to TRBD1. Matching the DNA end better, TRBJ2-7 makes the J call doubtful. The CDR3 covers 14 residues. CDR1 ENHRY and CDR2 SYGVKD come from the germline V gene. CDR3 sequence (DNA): TGTGCCATCAGTGGTTCGGGACAGGGGTCCGAGCAGTACTTC. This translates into CAISGSGQGSEQYF.

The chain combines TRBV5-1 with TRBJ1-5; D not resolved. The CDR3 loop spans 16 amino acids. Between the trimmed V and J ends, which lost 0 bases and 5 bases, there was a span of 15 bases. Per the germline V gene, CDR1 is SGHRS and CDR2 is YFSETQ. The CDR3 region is CASSLVYGSEYQPQHF. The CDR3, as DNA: TGCGCCAGCAGCTTGGTGTACGGCTCAGAGTATCAGCCCCAGCATTTT.

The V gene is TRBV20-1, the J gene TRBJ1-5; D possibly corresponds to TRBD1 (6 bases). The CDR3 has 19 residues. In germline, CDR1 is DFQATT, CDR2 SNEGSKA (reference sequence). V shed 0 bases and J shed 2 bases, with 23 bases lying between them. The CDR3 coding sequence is TGCAGTGCTAGAGATCCCCTAAGGAGGGGGATCTTGGGCAATCAGCCCCAGCATTTT. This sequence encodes CSARDPLRRGILGNQPQHF.

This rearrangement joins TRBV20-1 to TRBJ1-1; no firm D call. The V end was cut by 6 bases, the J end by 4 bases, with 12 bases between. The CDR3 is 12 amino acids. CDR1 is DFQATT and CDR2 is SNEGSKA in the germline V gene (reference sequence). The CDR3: CSAPRVSTEAFF. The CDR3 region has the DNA TGCAGTGCCCCCCGGGTGAGCACTGAAGCTTTCTTT.

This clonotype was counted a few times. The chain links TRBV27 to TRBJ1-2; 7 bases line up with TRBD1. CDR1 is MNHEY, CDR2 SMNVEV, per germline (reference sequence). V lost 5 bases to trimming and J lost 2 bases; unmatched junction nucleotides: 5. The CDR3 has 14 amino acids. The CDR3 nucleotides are TGTGCCAGCAGTCCCAGGGGGGCAAACTATGGCTACACCTTC. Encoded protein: CASSPRGANYGYTF.

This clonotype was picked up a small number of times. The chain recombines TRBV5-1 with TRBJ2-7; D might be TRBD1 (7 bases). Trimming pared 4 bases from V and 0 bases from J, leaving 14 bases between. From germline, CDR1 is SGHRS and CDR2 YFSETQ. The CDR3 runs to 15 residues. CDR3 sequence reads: CASSPGDRPSYEQYF. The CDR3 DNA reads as TGCGCCAGCAGCCCGGGGGACAGACCCTCCTACGAGCAGTACTTC.

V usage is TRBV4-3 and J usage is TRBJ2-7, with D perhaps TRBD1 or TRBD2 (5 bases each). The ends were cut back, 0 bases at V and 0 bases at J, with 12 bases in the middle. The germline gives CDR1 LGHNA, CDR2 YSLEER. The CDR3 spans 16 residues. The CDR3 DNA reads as TGCGCCAGCAGCCAAGAGTTAGGGACCCCCTCCTACGAGCAGTACTTC. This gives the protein CASSQELGTPSYEQYF.

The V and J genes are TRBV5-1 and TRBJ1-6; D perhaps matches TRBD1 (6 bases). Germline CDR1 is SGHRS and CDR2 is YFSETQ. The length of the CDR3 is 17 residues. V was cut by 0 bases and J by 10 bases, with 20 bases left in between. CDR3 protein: CASSLDSTGTLGSPLHF. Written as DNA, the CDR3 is TGCGCCAGCAGCTTGGATAGCACAGGGACCTTGGGATCACCCCTCCACTTT. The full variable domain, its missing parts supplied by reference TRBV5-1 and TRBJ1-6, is KAGVTQTPRYLIKTRGQQVTLSCSPISGHRSVSWYQQTPGQGLQFLFEYFSETQRNKGNFPGRFSGRQFSNSRSEMNVSTLELGDSALYLCASSLDSTGTLGSPLHFGNGTRLTVT.

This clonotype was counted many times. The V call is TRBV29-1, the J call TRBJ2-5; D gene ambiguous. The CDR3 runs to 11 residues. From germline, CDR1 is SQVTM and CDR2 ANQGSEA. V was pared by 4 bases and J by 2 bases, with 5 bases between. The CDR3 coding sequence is TGCAGCGTTGGAAGGCAAGAGACCCAGTACTTC. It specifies CSVGRQETQYF.

CDR3 bases: TGTGCCAGCAGTTTTCAGGGACGGATTCACGATACGCAGTATTTT. Protein product: CASSFQGRIHDTQYF. The V gene is TRBV27, the J gene TRBJ2-3; tentatively, D is TRBD1 or TRBD2 (5 bases each). CDR1 is MNHEY, CDR2 SMNVEV, per germline (reference sequence). Trimming left V 3 bases short and J 6 bases short, with 16 bases between. The CDR3 contains 15 residues.

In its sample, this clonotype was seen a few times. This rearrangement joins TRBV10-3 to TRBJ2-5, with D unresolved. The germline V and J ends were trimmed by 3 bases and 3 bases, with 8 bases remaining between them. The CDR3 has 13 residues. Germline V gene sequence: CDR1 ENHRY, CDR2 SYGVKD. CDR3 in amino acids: CAISDATKETQYF. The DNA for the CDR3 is TGTGCCATCAGTGACGCCACAAAAGAGACCCAGTACTTC.

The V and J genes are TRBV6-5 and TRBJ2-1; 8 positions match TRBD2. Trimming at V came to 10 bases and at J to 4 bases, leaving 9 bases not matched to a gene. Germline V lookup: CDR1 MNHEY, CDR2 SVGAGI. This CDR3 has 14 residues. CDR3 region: CANRTLAVYNEQFF. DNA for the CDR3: TGTGCCAATCGAACACTAGCGGTTTACAATGAGCAGTTCTTC.

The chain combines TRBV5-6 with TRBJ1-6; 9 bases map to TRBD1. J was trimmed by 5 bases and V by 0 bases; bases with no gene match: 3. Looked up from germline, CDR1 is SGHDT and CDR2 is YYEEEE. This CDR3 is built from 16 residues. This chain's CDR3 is CASSLVGQGNNSPLHF. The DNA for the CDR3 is TGTGCCAGCAGCTTGGTCGGACAGGGGAATAATTCACCCCTCCACTTT.

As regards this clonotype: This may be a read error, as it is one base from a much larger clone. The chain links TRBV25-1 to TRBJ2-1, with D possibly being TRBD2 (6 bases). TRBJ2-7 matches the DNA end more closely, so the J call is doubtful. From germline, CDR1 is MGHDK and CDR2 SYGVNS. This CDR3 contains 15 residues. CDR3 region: CASSGVTSLYNEQYF. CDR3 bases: TGTGCCAGCAGTGGGGTGACTAGTCTATACAATGAGCAGTACTTC.

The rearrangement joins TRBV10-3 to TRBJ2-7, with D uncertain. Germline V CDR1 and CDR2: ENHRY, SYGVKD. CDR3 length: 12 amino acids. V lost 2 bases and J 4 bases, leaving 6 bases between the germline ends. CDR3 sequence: CAISEKTYEQYF. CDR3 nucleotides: TGTGCCATCAGTGAGAAGACTTACGAGCAGTACTTC.

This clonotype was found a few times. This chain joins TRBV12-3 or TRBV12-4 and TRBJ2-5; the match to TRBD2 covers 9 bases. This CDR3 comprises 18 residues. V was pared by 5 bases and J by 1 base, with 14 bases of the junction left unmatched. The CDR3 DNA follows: TGTGCCAGCAGTCTTTACGGGGGGAGCGGGGGGTTCCAAGAGACCCAGTACTTC. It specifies CASSLYGGSGGFQETQYF.

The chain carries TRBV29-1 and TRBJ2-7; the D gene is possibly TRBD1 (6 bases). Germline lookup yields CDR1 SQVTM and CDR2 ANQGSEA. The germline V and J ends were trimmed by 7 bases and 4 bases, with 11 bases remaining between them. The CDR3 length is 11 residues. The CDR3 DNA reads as TGCAGCGGGAGCCAGGGGTACGAGCAGTACTTC. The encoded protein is CSGSQGYEQYF.

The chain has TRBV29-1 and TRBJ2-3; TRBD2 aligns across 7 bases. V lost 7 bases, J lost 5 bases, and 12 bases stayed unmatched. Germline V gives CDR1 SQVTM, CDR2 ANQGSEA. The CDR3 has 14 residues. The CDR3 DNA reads TGCAGCGGCACCGGGACTATGGGGGGAGATACGCAGTATTTT. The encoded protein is CSGTGTMGGDTQYF.

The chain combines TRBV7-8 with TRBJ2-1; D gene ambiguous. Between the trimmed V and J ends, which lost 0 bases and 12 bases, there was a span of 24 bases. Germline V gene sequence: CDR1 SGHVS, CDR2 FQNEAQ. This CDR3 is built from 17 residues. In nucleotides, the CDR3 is TGTGCCAGCAGCTTAGCTTTGGACCAGGAGTGGCCAAAGGGGCAGTTCTTC. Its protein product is CASSLALDQEWPKGQFF.

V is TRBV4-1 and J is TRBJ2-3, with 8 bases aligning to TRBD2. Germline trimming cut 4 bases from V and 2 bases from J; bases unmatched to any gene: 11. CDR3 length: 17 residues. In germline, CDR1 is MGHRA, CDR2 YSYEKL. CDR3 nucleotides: TGCGCCAGCAGCCCCAAGGACGGGGGGGCGGTCACAGATACGCAGTATTTT. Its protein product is CASSPKDGGAVTDTQYF.

CDR3: CASSQDATLVPEQFF. DNA for the CDR3: TGCGCCAGCAGCCAAGACGCGACGCTAGTTCCTGAGCAGTTCTTC. The chain carries TRBV4-1 and TRBJ2-1; D call uncertain. The V gene lost 0 bases and the J gene lost 9 bases, with 15 bases spanning the gap. This CDR3 contains 15 residues. The germline CDR1 and CDR2 sequences are MGHRA and YSYEKL.

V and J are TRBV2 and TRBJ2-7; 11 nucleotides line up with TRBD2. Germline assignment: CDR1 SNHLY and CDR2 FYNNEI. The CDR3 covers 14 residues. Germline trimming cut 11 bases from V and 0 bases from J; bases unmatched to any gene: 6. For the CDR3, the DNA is TGTGCCGGCGGTAGCGGGGGGGTCTCCTACGAGCAGTACTTC. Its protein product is CAGGSGGVSYEQYF.

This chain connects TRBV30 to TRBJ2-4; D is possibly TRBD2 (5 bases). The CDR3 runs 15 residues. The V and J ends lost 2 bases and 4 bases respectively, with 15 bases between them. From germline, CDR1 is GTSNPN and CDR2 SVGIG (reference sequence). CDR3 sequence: CAWSRRTLGKNIQYF. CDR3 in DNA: TGTGCCTGGAGTCGCCGGACTCTGGGGAAAAACATTCAGTACTTC.

This chain's CDR3 is CASRTAGYAYEQYF. Here the CDR3 DNA reads TGTGCCAGCCGGACCGCAGGTTACGCCTACGAGCAGTACTTC. The chain uses TRBV7-2 and TRBJ2-7; D remains unclear. This CDR3 is 14 amino acids long. The V gene lost 8 bases and the J gene lost 2 bases, with 16 bases spanning the gap. Germline V gene data show CDR1 as SGHTA and CDR2 as FQGNSA.

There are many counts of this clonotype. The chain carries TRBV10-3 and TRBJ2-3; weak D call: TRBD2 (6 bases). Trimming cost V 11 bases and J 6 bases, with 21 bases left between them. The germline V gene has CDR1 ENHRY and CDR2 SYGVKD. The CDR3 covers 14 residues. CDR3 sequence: CAPFGGTHYDTQYF. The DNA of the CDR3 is TGTGCCCCCTTTGGAGGGACCCACTACGATACGCAGTATTTT.

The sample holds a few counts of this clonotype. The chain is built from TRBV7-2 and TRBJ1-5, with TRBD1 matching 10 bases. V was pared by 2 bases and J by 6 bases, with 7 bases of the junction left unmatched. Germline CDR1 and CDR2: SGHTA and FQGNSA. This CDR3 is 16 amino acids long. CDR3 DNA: TGTGCCAGCAGCTTACGGGACAGGGGAGGGGGTCAGCCCCAGCATTTT. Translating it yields CASSLRDRGGGQPQHF.

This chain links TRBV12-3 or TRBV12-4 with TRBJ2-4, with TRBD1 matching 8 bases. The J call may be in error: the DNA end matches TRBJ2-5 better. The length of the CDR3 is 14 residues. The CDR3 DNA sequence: TGTGCCAGCACATGGGCAGGGGGCGGGAAGACCCAGTACTTC. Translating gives CASTWAGGGKTQYF.